The 3 T cell receptor beta chains listed next were all sequenced from one sample in a study of blood T cell repertoires in COVID-19 (dated by TCRdb to the early 2020s). Preparation of the library involved the immunoSEQ multiplex PCR assay. The clones in this table, taken by TCRdb from immuneACCESS, are in-frame only. Not every clone is retained; where verified, under half of the shortfall comes from an unresolved V gene, and the cause of the rest is unknown. The sample table lists fewer than 350,000 clones, around 84% of them with a count of one. The ten largest clones take up around 1.8% of the sample. The sequenced sample was PBMCs or T cells enriched from blood (not recorded which). The receptors were gathered from a woman aged 25 to 39 who had been exposed to COVID-19.

This clone was detected many times. The chain has TRBV6-5 and TRBJ1-2, with D tentatively TRBD1 (6 bases). The CDR3 extends over 14 amino acids. Germline loops: CDR1 MNHEY, CDR2 SVGAGI. V lost 6 bases and J lost 4, with 15 bases in between. Written as DNA, the CDR3 is TGTGCCAGCAGCGCTCAGGGGACGGCCTATGGCTACACCTTC. It codes for CASSAQGTAYGYTF.

The gene calls are TRBV19 and TRBJ2-7, with 7 positions matching TRBD2. The CDR3 is 14 residues long. Looked up from germline, CDR1 is LNHDA and CDR2 is SQIVND (reference sequence). After removal of 5 bases from V and 5 bases from J, the junction contained 9 bases not matched to a gene. CDR3 nucleotide sequence: TGTGCCAGTAGTGGCGGGGGTCCGGAAAACGAGCAGTACTTC. Amino acids: CASSGGGPENEQYF.

This rearrangement joins TRBV6-6 to TRBJ1-3, with D perhaps TRBD1 (5 bases). Trimming took 5 bases from V and 0 from J, leaving 14 bases between them. Germline-derived CDR1 and CDR2 are MNHNY and SVGAGI (reference sequence). CDR3 size: 16 residues. Written as DNA, the CDR3 is TGTGCCAGCAGTCGAAGACAGCCGCGCTCTGGAAACACCATATATTTT. It codes for CASSRRQPRSGNTIYF.